What follows are 17 T cell receptor beta chains derived from one specimen sequenced in a study of Graves' ophthalmopathy and Graves' hyperthyroidism (dated by TCRdb to the late 2010s). Sequencing was performed on an Illumina HiSeq 2000. For repertoire sequencing, TCR beta CDR3 regions were amplified from RNA transcripts. The first round was an RT-PCR using HTBI primers with the Qiagen OneStep RT-PCR kit, and this first round was followed by a second-round multiplex PCR, then size selection and purification. The public reads were run again by TCRdb, first through fastp at Q25 and then through MiXCR, and only productive beta chains were kept. Identical CDR3 protein sequences are pooled into one entry, listed with their most common genes and DNA. The sample table lists 1 million to 1.3 million distinct CDR3 sequences, 35% to 45% of them with a count of one. The top ten constitute 11% of the sample.

Sequencing was carried out using peripheral blood or thyroid tissue (not recorded which). These receptors were obtained from an adult man with Graves' hyperthyroidism.

As to this clonotype: At one end the junction does not follow the germline gene, possibly because of a read error. The rearrangement uses TRBV10-2 and TRBJ1-1; no reliable D call. The CDR3 contains 15 residues. Germline V CDR1 and CDR2: WSHSY, SAAADI. CDR3 nucleotides: TGTGCCAGCAGGTCTTACACGGACGGGCGCCGGCAAGCTTTCTTT. This codes for CASRSYTDGRRQAFF.

In its sample, this clonotype was seen a few times. Relative to the germline gene, one junction end is altered; a read error may explain this. V usage is TRBV5-6 and J usage is TRBJ1-5; D gene unclear. The germline V gene encodes CDR1 SGHDT and CDR2 YYEEEE. There are 12 residues in the CDR3. This CDR3 reads CTSSLDDQPQHF. DNA of the CDR3: TGTACCAGCAGCTTGGATGACCAGCCCCAGCATTTT.

At least ten counts were recorded for this clonotype. This chain uses TRBV20-1 with TRBJ2-5; D is unclear. Trimming took off 5 bases at V and 1 base at J, with 17 bases between the two ends. The germline CDR1 and CDR2 sequences are DFQATT and SNEGSKA (reference sequence). The CDR3 totals 15 residues. The CDR3 reads CSAETPTRPQETQYF. The DNA of the CDR3 is TGCAGTGCTGAGACCCCCACACGACCCCAAGAGACCCAGTACTTC.

There are many counts of this clonotype. This rearrangement joins TRBV19 to TRBJ1-1; 10 nucleotides line up with TRBD1. CDR1 and CDR2 (germline): LNHDA, SQIVND (reference sequence). The trim removed 7 bases at V and 5 bases at J, leaving 13 bases unmatched. This CDR3 comprises 16 residues. CDR3 DNA: TGTGCCAGTAACCTGAAAAAGGACAGGGGGAGGACTGAAGCTTTCTTT. Residues: CASNLKKDRGRTEAFF.

This clonotype was detected ten times or more. The chain uses TRBV10-3 and TRBJ1-1, with unresolved D. The V gene lost 8 bases and the J gene lost 7 bases, with 14 bases spanning the gap. The CDR3 loop spans 12 amino acids. From germline, CDR1 is ENHRY and CDR2 SYGVKD. The CDR3 loop reads CAIGGRDDEAFF. CDR3 DNA: TGTGCCATCGGAGGGAGGGATGATGAAGCTTTCTTT.

This clonotype was picked up a small number of times. V is TRBV4-1 and J is TRBJ1-6, with 9 nucleotides matching TRBD1. V was pared by 2 bases and J by 8 bases, with 7 bases of the junction left unmatched. CDR1 is MGHRA and CDR2 is YSYEKL in the germline V gene. CDR3 length equals 16 residues. The DNA of the CDR3 is TGCGCCAGCAGCCAACTACAGGGGGCGAGAGATTCACCCCTCCACTTT. It translates to CASSQLQGARDSPLHF.

Only a few counts were recorded for this clonotype. The J gene is TRBJ1-5, the V gene TRBV20-1, with D possibly TRBD1 on 6 matching bases. Looked up from germline, CDR1 is DFQATT and CDR2 is SNEGSKA (reference sequence). V shed 1 base and J shed 3 bases, with 19 bases lying between them. CDR3 length equals 17 residues. The CDR3 DNA reads as TGCAGTGCTAGAGGGAGAGATTTAAAGGGGGACAATCAGCCCCAGCATTTT. This translates into CSARGRDLKGDNQPQHF.

This chain links TRBV7-2 with TRBJ1-1; D gene unclear. Germline CDR1 SGHTA, CDR2 FQGNSA. The CDR3 is 12 residues long. V lost 1 base, J lost 7 bases, and 7 bases lay in between. CDR3 sequence: CASSLGHVEAFF. CDR3 coding DNA: TGTGCCAGCAGCTTAGGACACGTTGAAGCTTTCTTT.

J is TRBJ2-3 and V is TRBV24-1, with D uncertain. V dropped 4 bases and J dropped 3 bases, with 7 bases sitting between them. The germline V gene has CDR1 KGHDR and CDR2 SFDVKD. This CDR3 comprises 13 residues. CDR3 region: CATSESRTDTQYF. CDR3 nucleotide sequence: TGTGCCACCAGTGAGAGTAGGACAGATACGCAGTATTTT.

The chain has TRBV25-1 and TRBJ1-6; TRBD1 matches at 9 bases. Germline CDR1 reads MGHDK; CDR2 reads SYGVNS. The length of the CDR3 is 14 residues. J gave up 9 bases and V 7 bases, and 7 bases lay outside the gene matches. The CDR3 loop is CASTRTGETSPLHF. CDR3 coding DNA: TGTGCCAGCACCCGGACAGGGGAAACTTCACCCCTCCACTTT.

The chain employs TRBV10-3 and TRBJ1-1; D is undetermined. Trimming removed 10 bases at V and 3 bases at J, with 15 bases between. CDR3 size: 13 residues. The V gene's germline CDR1 is ENHRY and CDR2 SYGVKD. This CDR3 is CASREGVDTEAFF. The DNA for the CDR3 is TGTGCCAGCAGAGAGGGCGTGGACACTGAAGCTTTCTTT.

This clonotype appeared a few times. The rearrangement uses TRBV27 and TRBJ1-5, with no clear D. V lost 3 bases and J lost 7, with 13 bases in between. The germline gives CDR1 MNHEY, CDR2 SMNVEV (reference sequence). This CDR3 is built from 14 residues. The DNA for the CDR3 is TGTGCCAGCAGTTTGTCCCTGATGGAGCAGCCCCAGCATTTT. Translating it yields CASSLSLMEQPQHF.

The genes are TRBV7-8 and TRBJ2-7; 13 bases are shared with TRBD2. V lost 5 bases to trimming and J lost 0 bases; unmatched junction nucleotides: 16. CDR3 length equals 20 residues. Germline CDR1 reads SGHVS; CDR2 reads FQNEAQ. In nucleotides, the CDR3 is TGTGCCAGCAGCGCCACTCAGACTAGCGGGGGGCGTTATAGCTCCTACGAGCAGTACTTC. Amino acids: CASSATQTSGGRYSSYEQYF.

The sample holds a few counts of this clonotype. The V gene is TRBV30, the J gene TRBJ1-5, with a weak D call TRBD1 (5 bases). The CDR3 is 13 residues long. V dropped 2 bases and J dropped 3 bases, with 8 bases sitting between them. In germline, CDR1 is GTSNPN, CDR2 SVGIG (reference sequence). The CDR3 loop reads CAWSRGNNQPQHF. CDR3 nucleotides: TGTGCCTGGAGTCGGGGGAACAATCAGCCCCAGCATTTT.

This clonotype came up a few times. The chain joins TRBV4-1 to TRBJ2-7; TRBD2 agrees at 8 bases. Germline V gene sequence: CDR1 MGHRA, CDR2 YSYEKL. The CDR3 is 16 residues long. Losses at the gene ends were 4 bases for V and 0 bases for J; bases not matched to a gene: 8. The CDR3 DNA follows: TGCGCCAGCAGCCCTGGGCGGGGGGCTTTCTCCTACGAGCAGTACTTC. Encoded protein: CASSPGRGAFSYEQYF.

This chain uses TRBV2 with TRBJ1-4; D not certain. From germline, CDR1 is SNHLY and CDR2 FYNNEI. V lost 7 bases and J 2 bases, leaving 17 bases between the germline ends. The CDR3 is 16 amino acids. This chain's CDR3 is CASNVVGPSTNEKLFF. The CDR3 DNA sequence: TGTGCCAGCAATGTTGTGGGTCCCTCGACTAATGAAAAACTGTTTTTT.

The CDR3 region is CASSLSGTGAIEQYF. CDR3 DNA: TGTGCCAGCAGCCTCTCCGGGACAGGGGCTATCGAGCAGTACTTC. The chain joins TRBV4-2 to TRBJ2-7; 10 nucleotides line up with TRBD1. The CDR3 is made up of 15 amino acids. J lost 6 bases, V lost 4 bases, and 9 bases had no gene match. Germline V gives CDR1 LGHNA, CDR2 YNFKEQ.